This entry lists 7 T cell receptor beta chains sequenced from one sample in a study of beta chain features in type 1 diabetes. As every portion of the isolated RNA was reverse transcribed, the sequencing read expressed TCRB transcripts. The method was immunoSEQ multiplex PCR; TCRdb's version includes in-frame clones alone and lacks a portion of them. The sample gives a few hundred thousand clones, approximately 10% of which show up once; 1% to 1.5% is in the top ten. What was sequenced was central memory CD4+ T cells from blood. The origin of the receptors is a man younger than 35 in good health.

There are a few counts of this clone. V and J are TRBV7-8 and TRBJ2-5; D is perhaps TRBD1 or TRBD2 (5 bases each). The CDR3 is 15 residues long. The V gene lost 3 bases and the J gene lost 1 base, with 12 bases spanning the gap. Germline V CDR1 and CDR2: SGHVS, FQNEAQ. CDR3 sequence (DNA): TGTGCCAGCAGCTTGGGGACGGTGCTCCAAGAGACCCAGTACTTC. Its translation is CASSLGTVLQETQYF.

The rearrangement links TRBV7-9 to TRBJ2-5; D is unclear. V lost 1 base to trimming and J lost 3 bases, with 6 bases between them. The CDR3 spans 13 residues. CDR1 SEHNR and CDR2 FQNEAQ come from the germline V gene (reference sequence). DNA for the CDR3: TGTGCCAGCAGCTTAGTTCCGGAAGAGACCCAGTACTTC. Its translation: CASSLVPEETQYF.

This chain uses TRBV9 with TRBJ2-1; maybe TRBD2 (6 bases). V was clipped by 0 bases and J by 5 bases, with 12 bases between them. Germline lookup yields CDR1 SGDLS and CDR2 YYNGEE. The CDR3 runs to 15 residues. CDR3 in DNA: TGTGCCAGCAGCGTAGAGTGGGAGGCTCACAATGAGCAGTTCTTC. Protein: CASSVEWEAHNEQFF.

The sample holds many counts of this clone. This sequence joins TRBV7-3 and TRBJ2-2; D is undetermined. Germline lookup yields CDR1 SGHTA and CDR2 FQGTGA. The V and J ends lost 1 base and 9 bases respectively, with 9 bases between them. The CDR3 sequence is 13 residues long. The DNA of the CDR3 is TGTGCCAGCAGCTTAAGCACTTCTCGGGAGCTGTTTTTT. It translates to CASSLSTSRELFF. Combining the CDR3 with reference TRBV7-3 and TRBJ2-2 gives the whole variable domain GAGVSQTPSNKVTEKGKYVELRCDPISGHTALYWYRQSLGQGPEFLIYFQGTGAADDSGLPNDRFFAVRPEGSVSTLKIQRTERGDSAVYLCASSLSTSRELFFGEGSRLTVL.

This clone was counted ten times or more. The chain couples TRBV27 to TRBJ2-7, with 9 bases lining up with TRBD2. The V gene's germline CDR1 is MNHEY and CDR2 SMNVEV (reference sequence). With V trimmed by 6 bases and J by 5 bases, 8 bases remained unmatched. This CDR3 is built from 14 residues. The DNA for the CDR3 is TGTGCCAGCAGGCCTAGCGGGAAGGCCCACGAGCAGTACTTC. It yields the protein CASRPSGKAHEQYF.

Comment on this clone: One end of the junction is discordant with germline, which a read error may explain. The J gene is TRBJ2-1, the V gene TRBV10-3, with a tentative D call TRBD2 (5 bases). Germline V gene lookup returns CDR1 ENHRY and CDR2 SYGVKD. The CDR3 contains 13 residues. CDR3 in DNA: TGTGCCAGCAGTGGGGAGAGCTACAATGAGCAGTTCTTC. Protein product: CASSGESYNEQFF.

This clone occurred a few times. The chain is built from TRBV5-4 and TRBJ2-3; no reliable D call. Trimming stripped 0 bases from V and 0 bases from J, with 8 bases between. Germline V gives CDR1 SGHNT, CDR2 YYREEE (reference sequence). The CDR3 length is 15 residues. The CDR3 DNA sequence: TGTGCCAGCAGCTTGGCCAGAGGAAGCACAGATACGCAGTATTTT. This encodes CASSLARGSTDTQYF.